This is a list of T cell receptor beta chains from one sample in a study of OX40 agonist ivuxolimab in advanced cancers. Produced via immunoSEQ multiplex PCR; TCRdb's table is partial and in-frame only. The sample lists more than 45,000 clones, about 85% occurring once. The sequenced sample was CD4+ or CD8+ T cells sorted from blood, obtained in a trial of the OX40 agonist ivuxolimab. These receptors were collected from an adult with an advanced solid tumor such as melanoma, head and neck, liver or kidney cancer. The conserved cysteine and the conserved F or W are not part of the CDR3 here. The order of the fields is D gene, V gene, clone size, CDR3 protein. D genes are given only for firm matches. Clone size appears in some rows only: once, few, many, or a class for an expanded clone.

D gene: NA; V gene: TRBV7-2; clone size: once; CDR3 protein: ASSFLGGTEAF
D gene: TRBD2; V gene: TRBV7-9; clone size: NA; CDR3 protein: ASSPRTSGLRTQY
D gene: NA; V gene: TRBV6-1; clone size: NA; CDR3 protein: ASKGNTGELF
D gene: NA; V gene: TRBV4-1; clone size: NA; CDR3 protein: ASSQGDRPTNEKLF
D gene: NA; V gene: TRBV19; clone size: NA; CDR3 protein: ASSIRRTLQETQY
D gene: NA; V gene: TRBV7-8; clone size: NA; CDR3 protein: ASMTANTEAF
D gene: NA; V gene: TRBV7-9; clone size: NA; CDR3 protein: ASSFGRGRREKLF
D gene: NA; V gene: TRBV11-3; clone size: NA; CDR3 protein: ASSPSEGLNTEAF
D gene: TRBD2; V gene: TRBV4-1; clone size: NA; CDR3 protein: ASSQDPLAEGPYNEQF
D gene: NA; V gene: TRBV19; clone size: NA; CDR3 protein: ASSIEGYDEQF
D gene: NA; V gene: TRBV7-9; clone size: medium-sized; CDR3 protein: ASSLESPYNEQF
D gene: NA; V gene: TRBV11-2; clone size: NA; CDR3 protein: ASSLNGGGTEAF
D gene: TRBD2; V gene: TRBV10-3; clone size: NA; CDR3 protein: AISREPSGDNEQF
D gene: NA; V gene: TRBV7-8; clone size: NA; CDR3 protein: ASSLAPNRNYGYT
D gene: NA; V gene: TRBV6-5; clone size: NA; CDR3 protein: ASSTDSAGWPQH